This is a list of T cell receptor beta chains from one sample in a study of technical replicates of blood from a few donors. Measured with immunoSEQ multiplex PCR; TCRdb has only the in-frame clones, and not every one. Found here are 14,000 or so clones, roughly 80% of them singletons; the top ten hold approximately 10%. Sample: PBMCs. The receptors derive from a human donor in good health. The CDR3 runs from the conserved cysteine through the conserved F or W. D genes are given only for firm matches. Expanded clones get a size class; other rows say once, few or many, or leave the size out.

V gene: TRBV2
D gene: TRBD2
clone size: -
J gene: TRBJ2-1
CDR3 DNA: TGTGCCAGCAGTGACAGGACTAGCGGGAGGCGGAGAGAGCAGTTCTTC
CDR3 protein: CASSDRTSGRRREQFF

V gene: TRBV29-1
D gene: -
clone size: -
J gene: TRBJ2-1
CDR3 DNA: TGCAGCGTCTCGCACCCCGTTGTGGGGCCAGGCAATGAGCAGTTCTTC
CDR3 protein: CSVSHPVVGPGNEQFF

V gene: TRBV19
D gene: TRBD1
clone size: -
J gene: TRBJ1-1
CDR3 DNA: TGTGCCAGTATGGAGGGGACAGCGAACACTGAAGCTTTCTTT
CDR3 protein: CASMEGTANTEAFF

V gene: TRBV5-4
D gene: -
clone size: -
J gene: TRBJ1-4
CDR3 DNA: TGTGCCAGCAGCAATGGCGGACCCGGGAGAACTAATGAAAAACTGTTTTTT
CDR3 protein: CASSNGGPGRTNEKLFF

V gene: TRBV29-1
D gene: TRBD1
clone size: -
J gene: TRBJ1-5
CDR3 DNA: TGCAGCGTACGACAGGGGGGTCAGCCCCAGCATTTT
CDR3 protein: CSVRQGGQPQHF

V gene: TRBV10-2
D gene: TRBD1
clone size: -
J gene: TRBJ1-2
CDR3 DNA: TGCGCCATACAAACAGGGGAGGAGAAAGGCTACACCTTC
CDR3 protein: CAIQTGEEKGYTF

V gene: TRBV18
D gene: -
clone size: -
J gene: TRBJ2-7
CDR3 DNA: TGTGCCAGCTCACCACTCGGCTACGAGCAGTACTTC
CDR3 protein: CASSPLGYEQYF

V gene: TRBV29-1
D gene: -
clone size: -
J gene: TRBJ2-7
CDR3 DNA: TGCAGCGTTGAAGTAGCGTACGAGCAGTACTTC
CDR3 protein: CSVEVAYEQYF

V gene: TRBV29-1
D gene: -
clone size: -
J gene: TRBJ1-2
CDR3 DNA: TGCAGCGCCGGGAGGGAGGTGGGCTATGGCTACACCTTC
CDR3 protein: CSAGREVGYGYTF

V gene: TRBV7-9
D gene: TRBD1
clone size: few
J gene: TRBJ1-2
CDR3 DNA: TGTGCCAGCAGCTTAGAGACAGGGTATGGCTACACCTTC
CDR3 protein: CASSLETGYGYTF

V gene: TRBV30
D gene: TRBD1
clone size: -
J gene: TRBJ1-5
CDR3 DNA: TGTGCCTGGAGTTCAGGGGGAGATCAGCCCCAGCATTTT
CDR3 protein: CAWSSGGDQPQHF

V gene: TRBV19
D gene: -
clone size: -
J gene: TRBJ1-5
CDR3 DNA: TGTGCCAGTAGTATTCCGGGTTCGGAGCAGCCCCAGCATTTT
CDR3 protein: CASSIPGSEQPQHF

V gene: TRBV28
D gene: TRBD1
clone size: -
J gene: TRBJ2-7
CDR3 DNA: TGTGCCAGCAGTTCGGGACAGCCGATAAACGAGCAGTACTTC
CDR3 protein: CASSSGQPINEQYF

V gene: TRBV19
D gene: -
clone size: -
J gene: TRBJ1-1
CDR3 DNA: TGTGCCAGTAGTATAGGAGGTGGAGTCACTGAAGCTTTCTTT
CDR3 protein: CASSIGGGVTEAFF

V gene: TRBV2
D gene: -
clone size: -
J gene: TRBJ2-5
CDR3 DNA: TGTGCCAGCAGTGAACTAAGTGGGGCCCAAGAGACCCAGTACTTC
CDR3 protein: CASSELSGAQETQYF

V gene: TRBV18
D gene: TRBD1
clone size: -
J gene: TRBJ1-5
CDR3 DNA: TGTGCCAGCTCCCCGAGTGGTTACGTAGGACAGGGCAATCAGCCCCAGCATTTT
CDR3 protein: CASSPSGYVGQGNQPQHF

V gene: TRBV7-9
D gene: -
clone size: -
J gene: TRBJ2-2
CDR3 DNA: TGTGCCAGCAGAACCGGGAGTGGGACCGGGGAGCTGTTTTTT
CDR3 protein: CASRTGSGTGELFF

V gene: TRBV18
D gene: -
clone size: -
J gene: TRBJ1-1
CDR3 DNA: TGTGCCAGCTCACCCCGGGTCAAAGCGGGGAACACTGAAGCTTTCTTT
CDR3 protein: CASSPRVKAGNTEAFF

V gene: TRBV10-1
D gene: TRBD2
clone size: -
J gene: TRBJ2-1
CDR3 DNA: TGCGCCAGCAGTGACCCTAGCGGGAAACGGTACAATGAGCAGTTCTTC
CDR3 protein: CASSDPSGKRYNEQFF

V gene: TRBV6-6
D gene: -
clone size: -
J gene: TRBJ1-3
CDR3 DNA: TGTGCCAGCAGTCTTGAGGGAGGAAACACCATATATTTT
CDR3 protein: CASSLEGGNTIYF

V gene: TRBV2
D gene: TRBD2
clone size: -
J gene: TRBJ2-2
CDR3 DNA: TGTGCCAGCAGTGTAAGGGCGGGAGGGCCGGCCACCGGGGAGCTGTTTTTT
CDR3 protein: CASSVRAGGPATGELFF

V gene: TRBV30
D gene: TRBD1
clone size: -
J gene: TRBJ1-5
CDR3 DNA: TGTGCCTGGAGTGTCGGACAGGGGCCAGAGCCCCAGCATTTT
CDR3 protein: CAWSVGQGPEPQHF

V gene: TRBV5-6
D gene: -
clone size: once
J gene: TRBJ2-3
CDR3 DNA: TGTGCCAGCACCCAGTGGAGCACAGATACGCAGTATTTT
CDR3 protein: CASTQWSTDTQYF

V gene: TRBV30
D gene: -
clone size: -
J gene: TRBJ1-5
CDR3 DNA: TGTGCCTGGAGTGTACGGGTCGGGCCCCAGCATTTT
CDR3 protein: CAWSVRVGPQHF

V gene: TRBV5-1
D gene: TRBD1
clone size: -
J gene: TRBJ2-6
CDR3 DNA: TGCGCCAGCAGCTTTCCAGGGGGCCTCTCTGGGGCCAACGTCCTGACTTTC
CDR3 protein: CASSFPGGLSGANVLTF

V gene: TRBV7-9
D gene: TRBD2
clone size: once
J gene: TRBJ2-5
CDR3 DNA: TGTGCCAGCAGCTTAACTAGCGGGAGGCGGGAGACCCAGTACTTC
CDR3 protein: CASSLTSGRRETQYF

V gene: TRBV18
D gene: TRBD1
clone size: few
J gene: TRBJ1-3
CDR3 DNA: TGTGCCAGCTCACCGAACAGGGGTTTAGGAAACACCATATATTTT
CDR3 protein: CASSPNRGLGNTIYF

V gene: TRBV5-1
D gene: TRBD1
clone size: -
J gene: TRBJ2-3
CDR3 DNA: TGCGCCAGCAGCGCGAAGCCGACAGGGGGCGGGAGCACAGATACGCAGTATTTT
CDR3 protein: CASSAKPTGGGSTDTQYF

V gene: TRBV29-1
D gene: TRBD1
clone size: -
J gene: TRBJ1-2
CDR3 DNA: TGCAGCGCTGCGGTCTCCGGGACAGGGTTTGGCTACACCTTC
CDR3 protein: CSAAVSGTGFGYTF

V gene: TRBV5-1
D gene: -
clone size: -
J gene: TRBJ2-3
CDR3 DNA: TGCGCCAGCAGCTCCAGGGGTTTGACAGATACGCAGTATTTT
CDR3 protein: CASSSRGLTDTQYF

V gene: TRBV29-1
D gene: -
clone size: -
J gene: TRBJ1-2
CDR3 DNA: TGCAGCGTTGAAGTATCCGGAAGCCGTTGGGCTCCTTACACCTTC
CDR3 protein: CSVEVSGSRWAPYTF

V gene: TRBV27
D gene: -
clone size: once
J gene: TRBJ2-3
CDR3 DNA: TGTGCCAGCAGTTTAAACACTCGCCGGGGGGATACGCAGTATTTT
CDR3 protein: CASSLNTRRGDTQYF

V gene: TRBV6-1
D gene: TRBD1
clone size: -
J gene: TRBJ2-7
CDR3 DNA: TGTGCCAGCAGTGAAGGGGACAGGGTCAACGAGCAGTACTTC
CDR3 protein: CASSEGDRVNEQYF

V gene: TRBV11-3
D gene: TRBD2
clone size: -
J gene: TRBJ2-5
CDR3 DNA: TGTGCCAGCAGCCGGGGGACTATTTTAGAAGAGACCCAGTACTTC
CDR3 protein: CASSRGTILEETQYF

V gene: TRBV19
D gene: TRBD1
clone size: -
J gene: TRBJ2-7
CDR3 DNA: TGTGCCAGTAGTGGGGGACAGGGGGTATCCTACGAGCAGTACTTC
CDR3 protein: CASSGGQGVSYEQYF

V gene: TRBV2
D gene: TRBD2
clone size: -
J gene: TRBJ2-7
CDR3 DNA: TGTGCCAGCAGTGGGGGACTAGCGGGAGGACACGAGCAGTACTTC
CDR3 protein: CASSGGLAGGHEQYF

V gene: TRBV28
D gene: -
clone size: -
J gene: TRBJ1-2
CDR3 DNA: TGTGCCAGCGTAAGGGCGGGGATCTATGGCTACACCTTC
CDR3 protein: CASVRAGIYGYTF

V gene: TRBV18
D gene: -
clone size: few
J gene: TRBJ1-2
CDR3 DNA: TGTGCCAGCTCACGCGGGGGGAGCTATGGCTACACCTTC
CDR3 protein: CASSRGGSYGYTF

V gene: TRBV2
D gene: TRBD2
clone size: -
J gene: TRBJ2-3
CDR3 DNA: TGTGCCAGCAGTGCTGGGACTAGCGGGCCCACAGATACGCAGTATTTT
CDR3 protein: CASSAGTSGPTDTQYF

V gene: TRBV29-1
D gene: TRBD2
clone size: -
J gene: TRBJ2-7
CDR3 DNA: TGCAGCGTTTCCGGGACTAGCGAGACCTCCTACGAGCAGTACTTC
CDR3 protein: CSVSGTSETSYEQYF

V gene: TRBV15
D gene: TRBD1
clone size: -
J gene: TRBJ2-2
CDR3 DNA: TGTGCCACCAGCAGAGGGGACAGTAGTTATGCCGGGGAGCTGTTTTTT
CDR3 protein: CATSRGDSSYAGELFF

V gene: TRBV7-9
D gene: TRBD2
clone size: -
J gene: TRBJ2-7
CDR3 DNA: TGTGCCAGCAGCTTGCTAGGCGGGAGTTACGAGCAGTACTTC
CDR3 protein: CASSLLGGSYEQYF

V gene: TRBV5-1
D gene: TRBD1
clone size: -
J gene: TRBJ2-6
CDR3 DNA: TGCGCCAGCAGCTTGGAAGGGACAGGGCTTACTGGGGCCAACGTCCTGACTTTC
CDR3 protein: CASSLEGTGLTGANVLTF

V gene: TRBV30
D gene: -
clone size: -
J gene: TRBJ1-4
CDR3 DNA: TGTGCCTGGAATGTGGCAGATAATGAAAAACTGTTTTTT
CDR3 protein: CAWNVADNEKLFF

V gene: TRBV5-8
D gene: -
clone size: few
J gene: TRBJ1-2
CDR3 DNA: TGTGCCAGCAGCTTACAGGGTTGGGCTAACTATGGCTACACCTTC
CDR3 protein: CASSLQGWANYGYTF

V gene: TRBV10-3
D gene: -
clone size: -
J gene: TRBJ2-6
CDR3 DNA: TGTGCCATCAGTGATCATCGCGTGGTCTCTGGGGCCAACGTCCTGACTTTC
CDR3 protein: CAISDHRVVSGANVLTF

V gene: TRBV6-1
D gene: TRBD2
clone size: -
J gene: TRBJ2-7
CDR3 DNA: TGTGCCAGCAGTGAAGGGGGAGGGGCCTACGAGCAGTACTTC
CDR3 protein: CASSEGGGAYEQYF

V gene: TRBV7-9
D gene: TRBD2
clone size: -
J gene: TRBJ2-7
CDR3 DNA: TGTGCCAGCAGCTTGGGACTAGGACCTACCTACGAGCAGTACTTC
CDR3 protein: CASSLGLGPTYEQYF

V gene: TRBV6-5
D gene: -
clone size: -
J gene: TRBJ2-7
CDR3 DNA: TGTGCCAGCAGTTACCAAGCTTCAGGGCAGTACGAGCAGTACTTC
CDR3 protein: CASSYQASGQYEQYF

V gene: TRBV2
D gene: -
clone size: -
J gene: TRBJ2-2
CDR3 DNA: TGTGCCATCGATTTCCACTACACCGGGGAGCTGTTTTTT
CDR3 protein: CAIDFHYTGELFF

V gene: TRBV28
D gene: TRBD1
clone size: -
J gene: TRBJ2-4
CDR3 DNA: TGTGCCAGCAGAATCCCCACAGGGGCTAACATTCAGTACTTC
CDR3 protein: CASRIPTGANIQYF

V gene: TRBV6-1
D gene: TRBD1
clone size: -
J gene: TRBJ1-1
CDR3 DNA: TGTGCCAGCAGGGTAGGACAGGGGGCTGTTCCTGAAGCTTTCTTT
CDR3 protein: CASRVGQGAVPEAFF

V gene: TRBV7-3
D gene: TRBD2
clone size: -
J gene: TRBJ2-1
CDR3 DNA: TGTGCCAGCAGCCTCAGCGGGAGGGGCTACAATGAGCAGTTCTTC
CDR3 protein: CASSLSGRGYNEQFF

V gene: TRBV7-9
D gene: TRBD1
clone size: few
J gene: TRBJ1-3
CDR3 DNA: TGTGCCAGCAGCGCCGGGACAGGGAGGATTTCCGGAAACACCATATATTTT
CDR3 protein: CASSAGTGRISGNTIYF

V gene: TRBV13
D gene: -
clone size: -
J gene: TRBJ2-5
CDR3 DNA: TGTGCCAGCAGCTTAGCGGGAGTGGAGACCCAGTACTTC
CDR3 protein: CASSLAGVETQYF

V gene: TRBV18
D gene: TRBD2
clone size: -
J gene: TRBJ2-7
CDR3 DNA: TGTGCCAGCTCCACCCCCGTGACTAGCGTCTACGAGCAGTACTTC
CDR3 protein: CASSTPVTSVYEQYF

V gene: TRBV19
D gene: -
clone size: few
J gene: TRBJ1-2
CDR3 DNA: TGTGCCAGTAGTCGTCCCGGGTTGGTTGGCTACACCTTC
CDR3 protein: CASSRPGLVGYTF

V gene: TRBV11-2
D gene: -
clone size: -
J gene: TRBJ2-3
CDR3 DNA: TGTGCCAGCAGCTTACCGGGGGGCCAGGTAATAGATACGCAGTATTTT
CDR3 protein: CASSLPGGQVIDTQYF

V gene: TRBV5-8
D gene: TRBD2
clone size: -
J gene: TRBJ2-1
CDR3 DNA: TGTGCCAGCAGCCAACTAGCGGGATCCTACAATGAGCAGTTCTTC
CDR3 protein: CASSQLAGSYNEQFF

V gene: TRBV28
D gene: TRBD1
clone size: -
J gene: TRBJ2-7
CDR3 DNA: TGTGCCAGCACCCCCGGGGGGACAGGGACCTACGAGCAGTACTTC
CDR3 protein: CASTPGGTGTYEQYF